This T cell receptor beta chain was recovered during a study of OX40 agonist ivuxolimab in advanced cancers. With regard to the full study: Ivuxolimab was an agonistic, fully human IgG2 monoclonal antibody directed against OX40 (CD134), a costimulatory receptor. Intravenous ivuxolimab was administered to patients every 2 weeks at six dose levels: 0.01, 0.1, 0.3, 1.5, 3 and 10 mg/kg. Of the approximately 50 dose-escalation patients, hepatocellular carcinoma was present in roughly 19, melanoma in around 15, renal cell carcinoma in 9 and head and neck cancer in 9. Partial responses occurred in three dose-escalation patients: two with cutaneous melanoma and one with hepatocellular carcinoma. A male proportion of roughly 85% and a mean age of roughly 55 years, ranging from 23 to 79, were recorded for the dose-escalation cohort. Patients were allowed to have had prior anti-PD-1, anti-PD-L1 or anti-CTLA-4 therapy, and approximately 40% of the dose-escalation patients had previously received checkpoint inhibitors. The purpose of peripheral TCRbeta sequencing was to test whether ivuxolimab changed TCR sequence diversity and led to clonal T-cell expansion. The paper covers the monotherapy dose-escalation part of the phase I ivuxolimab trial, which included N = 52 patients. Overall study results and their limits: Partial responders in the 0.1-3.0 mg/kg groups had among the lowest normalized peripheral clonal expansion, especially among CD8+ T cells. At doses from 0.1 to 3.0 mg/kg, clonal expansion was seen in both CD4+ and CD8+ blood T cells between baseline and week 6. Low levels of normalized T-cell clonal expansion were also seen in some patients who did not respond. On average, CD8+ T cells showed more expanded clones than CD4+ T cells after ivuxolimab. The antigen specificity of the peripheral T cells that underwent clonal expansion was not determined.

For this clone: Its antigen specificity is not known. No per-base quality is available; no much larger clone lies one base away.

The trial excluded patients who had a history of autoimmune disease or who were on systemic immunosuppression. Peripheral blood for TCR sequencing was drawn from every dose cohort at baseline, at cycle 4 day 1 and at cycle 7 day 1. The samples were taken from a phase I, first-in-human, multicenter, open-label dose-escalation trial of ivuxolimab. Adults with locally advanced or metastatic head and neck squamous cell, hepatocellular, melanoma or renal cell carcinoma were enrolled in the trial. Before TCR sequencing, CD4+ and CD8+ T cells were separately sorted from peripheral blood. V is reduced by 3 bases and J by 3 bases, leaving a spacing of 12 bases between them. The CDR3 starts with the cysteine, ends with the phenylalanine, and has 15 residues. The sequence is cut down to CDR3 DNA, 45 bases in frame from base 1. Reading the germline V gene gives CDR1 MNHNS and CDR2 SASEGT. Genomic DNA was isolated from the sorted cells so that the TCRbeta CDR3 region could be sequenced. TCRbeta CDR3 regions were sequenced using the immunoSEQ Assay. This immuneACCESS table, as held by TCRdb, lists in-frame sequences with V and J called but not all clones. Of the missing ones, under half trace to an unresolved V gene in checked studies; the others have no known cause. Present in this sample are around 22,000 clones, 84% of which were seen just once. The ten top clones hold around a third of the sample.

This sequence uses TRBV6-1 and TRBJ1-5; no D segment can be confidently identified. Sequencing used CD4+ or CD8+ T cells sorted from blood, obtained in a trial of the OX40 agonist ivuxolimab. The sequence derives from an adult with an advanced solid tumor such as melanoma, head and neck, liver or kidney cancer. The nucleotide sequence is given as TGTGCCAGCAGTGAGGAGGGCCAGATCAATCAGCCCCAGCATTTT. Its protein product is CASSEEGQINQPQHF.